The sequence of this T cell receptor (beta chain) was determined in a study of radiotherapy plus CTLA-4 blockade in lung cancer. The CDR3 sequence is 14 residues long. Germline CDR1 SNHLY, CDR2 FYNNEI. Trimming removed 6 bases from V and 6 bases from J; junction bases left unmatched: 8. This clone came up once. What it binds is not known. Ipilimumab CTLA-4 blockade and focal radiation were given to patients with chemo-refractory metastatic non-small-cell lung cancer. Findings of the study overall: Strongest reported response predictors: early blood clone changes and post-radiation interferon-beta.

Produced via immunoSEQ multiplex PCR; TCRdb's table is partial and in-frame only. Of tens of thousands of clones in the sample, 77% were seen once. Sequencing was performed on peripheral blood, taken from a patient treated with radiotherapy plus ipilimumab. The receptor comes from a human donor with non-small cell lung cancer whose response to radiotherapy plus ipilimumab could not be evaluated. V and J are TRBV2 and TRBJ2-4, with 7 bases matching TRBD2. CDR3 loop: CASSLWASGNIQYF. Written as DNA, the CDR3 is TGTGCCAGCAGCCTCTGGGCTAGCGGAAACATTCAGTACTTC. Full variable domain (outside the CDR3, taken from reference TRBV2 and TRBJ2-4): EPEVTQTPSHQVTQMGQEVILRCVPISNHLYFYWYRQILGQKVEFLVSFYNNEISEKSEIFDDQFSVERPDGSNFTLKIRSTKLEDSAMYFCASSLWASGNIQYFGAGTRLSVL.